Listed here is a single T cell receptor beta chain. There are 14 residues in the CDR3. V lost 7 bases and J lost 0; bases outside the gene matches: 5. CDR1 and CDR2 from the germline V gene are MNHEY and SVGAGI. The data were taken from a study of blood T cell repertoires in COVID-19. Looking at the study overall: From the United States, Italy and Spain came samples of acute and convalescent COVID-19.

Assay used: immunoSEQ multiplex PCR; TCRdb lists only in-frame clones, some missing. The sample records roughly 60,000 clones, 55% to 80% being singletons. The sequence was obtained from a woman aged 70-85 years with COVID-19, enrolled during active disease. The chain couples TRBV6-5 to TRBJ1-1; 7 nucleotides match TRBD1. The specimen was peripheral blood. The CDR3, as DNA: TGTGCCAGCAATACAGGGGACTTGAACACTGAAGCTTTCTTT. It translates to CASNTGDLNTEAFF.